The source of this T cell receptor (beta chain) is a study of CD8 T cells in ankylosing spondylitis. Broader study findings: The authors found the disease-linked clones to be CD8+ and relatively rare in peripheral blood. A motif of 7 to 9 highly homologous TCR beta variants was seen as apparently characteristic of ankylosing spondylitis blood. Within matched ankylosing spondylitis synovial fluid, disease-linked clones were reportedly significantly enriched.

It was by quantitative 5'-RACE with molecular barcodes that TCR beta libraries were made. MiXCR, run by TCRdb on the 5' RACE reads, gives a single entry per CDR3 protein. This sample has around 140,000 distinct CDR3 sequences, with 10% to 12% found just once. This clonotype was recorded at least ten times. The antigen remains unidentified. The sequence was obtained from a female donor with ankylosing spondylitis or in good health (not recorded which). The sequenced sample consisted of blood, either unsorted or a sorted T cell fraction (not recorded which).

CDR3 residues: CASSLAGLNTGELFF. Here the CDR3 DNA reads TGTGCCAGCAGTTTGGCGGGGTTGAATACCGGGGAGCTGTTTTTT. The chain has TRBV27 and TRBJ2-2; possibly TRBD2 for D (6 bases). The CDR3 spans 15 residues. Deletions cut 3 bases from V and 5 bases from J, with 13 bases between. Germline V gives CDR1 MNHEY, CDR2 SMNVEV (reference sequence).